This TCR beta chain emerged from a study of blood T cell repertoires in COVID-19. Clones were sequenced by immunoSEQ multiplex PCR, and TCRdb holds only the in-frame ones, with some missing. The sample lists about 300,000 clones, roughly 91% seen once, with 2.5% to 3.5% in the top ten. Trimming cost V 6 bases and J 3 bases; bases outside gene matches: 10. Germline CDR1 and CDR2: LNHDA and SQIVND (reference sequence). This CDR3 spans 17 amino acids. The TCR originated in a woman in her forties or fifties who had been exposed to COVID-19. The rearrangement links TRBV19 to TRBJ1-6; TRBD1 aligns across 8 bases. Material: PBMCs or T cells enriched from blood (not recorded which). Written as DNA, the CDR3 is TGTGCCAGTAGGACGAATAACAGGGGGGACTATAATTCACCCCTCCACTTT. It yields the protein CASRTNNRGDYNSPLHF.